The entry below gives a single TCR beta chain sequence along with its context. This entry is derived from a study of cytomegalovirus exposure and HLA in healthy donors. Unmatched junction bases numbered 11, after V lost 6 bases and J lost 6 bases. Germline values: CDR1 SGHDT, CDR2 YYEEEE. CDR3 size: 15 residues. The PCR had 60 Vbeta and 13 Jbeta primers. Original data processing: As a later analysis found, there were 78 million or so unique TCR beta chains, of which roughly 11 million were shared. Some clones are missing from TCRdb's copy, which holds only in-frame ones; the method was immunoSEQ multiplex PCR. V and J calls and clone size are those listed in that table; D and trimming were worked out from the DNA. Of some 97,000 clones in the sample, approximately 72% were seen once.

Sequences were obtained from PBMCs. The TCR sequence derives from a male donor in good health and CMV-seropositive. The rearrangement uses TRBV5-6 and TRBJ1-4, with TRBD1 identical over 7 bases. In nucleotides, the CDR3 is TGTGCCAGCACCGCGTACAGGGGCGGGGATGAAAAACTGTTTTTT. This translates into CASTAYRGGDEKLFF.